This TCR beta chain was captured in a study of T cells in Graves' hyperthyroidism and ophthalmopathy. This clonotype has a count of ten or more. The antigen remains unidentified. Findings and limits, study-wide: Most clonotypes that expanded in the thyroid above 0.001 also showed up in blood.

The study included ophthalmopathy patients with Clinical Activity Score at least 3, NOSPECS grade at least 4 and duration under 3 months. Germline-derived CDR1 and CDR2 are LGHNT and FRNRAP. This CDR3 has 17 amino acids. V gave up 1 base and J gave up 5 bases; unmatched junction bases: 7. Authors of the study amplified TCR beta CDR3 regions from RNA transcripts. The HTBI primer set served for first-round RT-PCR of the TCR CDR3. TCRdb called the multiplex PCR reads again in MiXCR, with one record for every CDR3 protein. The table lists about 640,000 distinct CDR3 sequences, more than 12% of them singletons.

The genes are TRBV12-5 and TRBJ2-5; 13 positions agree with TRBD2. Sequenced: blood. The clonotype comes from a woman between 50 and 59 years old with Graves' ophthalmopathy. This CDR3 is CASGLGLAGGLEETQYF. CDR3 in DNA: TGTGCTAGTGGTTTGGGACTAGCGGGAGGATTAGAGGAGACCCAGTACTTC.